This TCR beta chain was recorded in a study of cytomegalovirus exposure and HLA in healthy donors. This CDR3 spans 17 amino acids. Germline V gene sequence: CDR1 LGHNT, CDR2 FRNRAP. V was pared by 3 bases and J by 3 bases, with 18 bases between. Whole-study results and caveats: Presence/absence analyses treated sequencing depth as roughly uniform across donors.

A multiplex PCR was run with 60 Vbeta primers and 13 Jbeta primers. Profiled with immunoSEQ multiplex PCR; TCRdb holds only in-frame clones, not every one. Of about 130,000 clones listed, 75% to 85% are singletons. Note on this clone: Its cognate antigen is unknown.

The clonotype was recovered from a man aged 35 to 55 in good health and CMV-seronegative. This chain connects TRBV12-5 to TRBJ1-3; perhaps TRBD1 as D (5 bases). Source material: PBMCs. The DNA of the CDR3 is TGTGCTAGTGGTTTTGGGGAGGACACCGCAGATGGAAACACCATATATTTT. Amino acids: CASGFGEDTADGNTIYF.